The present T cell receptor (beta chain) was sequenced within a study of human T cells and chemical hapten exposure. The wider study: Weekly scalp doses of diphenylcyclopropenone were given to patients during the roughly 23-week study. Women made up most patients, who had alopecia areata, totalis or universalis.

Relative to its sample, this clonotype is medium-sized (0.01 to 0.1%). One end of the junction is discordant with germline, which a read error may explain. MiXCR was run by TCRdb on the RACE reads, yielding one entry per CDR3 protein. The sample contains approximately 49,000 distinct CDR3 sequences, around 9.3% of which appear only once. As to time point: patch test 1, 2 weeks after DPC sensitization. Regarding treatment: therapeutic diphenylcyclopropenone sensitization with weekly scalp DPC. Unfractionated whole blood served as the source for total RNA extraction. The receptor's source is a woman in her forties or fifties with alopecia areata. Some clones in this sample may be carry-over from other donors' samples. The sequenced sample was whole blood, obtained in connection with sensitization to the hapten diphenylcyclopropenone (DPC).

CDR3 protein: CASSLASDNEQFF. Here the CDR3 DNA reads TGTGCCAGCAGCTTAGCCTCCGACAATGAGCAGTTCTTC. This sequence joins TRBV7-2 and TRBJ2-1; D not resolved. CDR1 is SGHTA, CDR2 FQGNSA, per germline. This CDR3 is built from 13 residues.